This T cell receptor (beta chain) was captured by sequencing in a study of radiation and T cells in renal cell carcinoma. The time point is: blood 4 weeks post-SBRT, at nephrectomy. The treatment here: 15 Gy SBRT to primary tumor, nephrectomy 4 weeks later. Nephrectomy followed 15 Gy stereotactic body radiation by 4 weeks. V was trimmed by 6 bases and J by 2 bases, leaving 16 bases between them. Germline V gives CDR1 SGDLS, CDR2 YYNGEE. This CDR3 comprises 15 residues. Sequenced by immunoSEQ multiplex PCR; TCRdb stores in-frame clones only, minus some. This sample has about 83,000 clones, with less than 90% found just once.

This TCR was recovered from a woman aged 60-75 years with renal cell carcinoma. This specimen was blood, taken from a patient whose treatment included radiotherapy and nephrectomy. J is TRBJ2-3 and V is TRBV9; no clear D. CDR3 sequence: CASTRLDLTTDTQYF. The CDR3, as DNA: TGTGCCAGCACACGACTGGACCTCACCACAGATACGCAGTATTTT.